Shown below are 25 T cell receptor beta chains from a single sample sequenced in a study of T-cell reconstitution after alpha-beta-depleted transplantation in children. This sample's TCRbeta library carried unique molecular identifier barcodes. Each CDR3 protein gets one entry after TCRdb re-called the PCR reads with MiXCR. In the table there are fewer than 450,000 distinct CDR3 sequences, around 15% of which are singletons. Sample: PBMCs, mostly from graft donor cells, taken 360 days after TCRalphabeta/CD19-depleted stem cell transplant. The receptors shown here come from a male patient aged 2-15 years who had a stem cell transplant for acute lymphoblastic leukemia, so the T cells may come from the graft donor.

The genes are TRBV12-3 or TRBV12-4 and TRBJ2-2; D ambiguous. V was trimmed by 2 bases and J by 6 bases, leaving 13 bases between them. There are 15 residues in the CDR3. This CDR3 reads CASSLFFGFPGELFF. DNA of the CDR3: TGTGCCAGCAGTTTATTTTTCGGGTTTCCCGGGGAGCTGTTTTTT.

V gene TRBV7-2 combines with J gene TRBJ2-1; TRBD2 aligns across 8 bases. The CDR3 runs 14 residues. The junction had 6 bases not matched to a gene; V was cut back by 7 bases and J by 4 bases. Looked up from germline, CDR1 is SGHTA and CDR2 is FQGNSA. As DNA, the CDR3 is TGTGCCAGCAACCGCGGACTAGCTTACAATGAGCAGTTCTTC. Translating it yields CASNRGLAYNEQFF.

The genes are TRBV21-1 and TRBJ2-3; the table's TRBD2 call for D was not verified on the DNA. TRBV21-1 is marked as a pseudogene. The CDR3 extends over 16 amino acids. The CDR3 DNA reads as TGTGCCAGCAGCAATATGGCTAGCGTTAGTACAGATACGCAGTATTTT. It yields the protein CASSNMASVSTDTQYF.

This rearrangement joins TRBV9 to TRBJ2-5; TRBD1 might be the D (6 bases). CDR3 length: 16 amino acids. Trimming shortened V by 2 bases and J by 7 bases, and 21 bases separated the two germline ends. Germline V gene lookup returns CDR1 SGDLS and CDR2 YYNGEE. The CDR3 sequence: CASSVSGTTPQVTQYF. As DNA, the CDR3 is TGTGCCAGCAGCGTCTCCGGGACAACCCCACAGGTGACCCAGTACTTC.

CDR3: CASSYSRTGNYGYTF. The CDR3, as DNA: TGTGCCAGCAGTTACTCGAGGACCGGCAACTATGGCTACACCTTC. The chain employs TRBV6-5 and TRBJ1-2; no definite D call. The CDR3 runs 15 residues. With 0 bases removed from V and 2 bases from J, the gap between germline ends came to 10 bases. From germline, CDR1 is MNHEY and CDR2 SVGAGI.

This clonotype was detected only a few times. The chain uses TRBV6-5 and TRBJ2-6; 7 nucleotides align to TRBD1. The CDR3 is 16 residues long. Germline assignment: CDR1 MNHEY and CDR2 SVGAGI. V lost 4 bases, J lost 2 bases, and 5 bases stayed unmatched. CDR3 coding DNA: TGTGCCAGCAGTTCGGACAGGTTAGCTGGGGCCAACGTCCTGACTTTC. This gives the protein CASSSDRLAGANVLTF.

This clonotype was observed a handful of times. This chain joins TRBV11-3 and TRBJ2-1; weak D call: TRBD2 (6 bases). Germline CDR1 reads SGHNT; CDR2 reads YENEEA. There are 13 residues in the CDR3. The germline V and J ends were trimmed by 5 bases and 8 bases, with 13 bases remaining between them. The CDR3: CASSPTSFHEQFF. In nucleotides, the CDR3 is TGTGCCAGCAGCCCTACTAGCTTCCATGAGCAGTTCTTC.

The CDR3 sequence is CASSQDRGGLPETQYF. CDR3 bases: TGCGCCAGCAGCCAAGATCGCGGAGGGCTCCCAGAGACCCAGTACTTC. This chain connects TRBV4-1 to TRBJ2-5; a weak D match, TRBD2 (6 bases). The CDR3 has 16 amino acids. Germline lookup yields CDR1 MGHRA and CDR2 YSYEKL. Trimming took 0 bases from V and 4 from J, leaving 15 bases between them.

The CDR3 sequence is CASSHGTGYQETQYF. CDR3 in DNA: TGTGCCAGCAGCCACGGGACAGGGTACCAAGAGACCCAGTACTTC. The V gene is TRBV2, the J gene TRBJ2-5; TRBD1 agrees at 9 bases. Germline CDR1 reads SNHLY; CDR2 reads FYNNEI. The V gene end was trimmed by 6 bases and the J gene end by 0 bases; junction bases not matched to a gene: 5. The CDR3 has 15 amino acids.

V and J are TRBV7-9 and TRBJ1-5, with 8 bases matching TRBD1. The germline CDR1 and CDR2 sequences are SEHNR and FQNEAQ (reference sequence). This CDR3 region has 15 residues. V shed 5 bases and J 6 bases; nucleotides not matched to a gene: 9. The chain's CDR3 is CASSQGQGGSQPQHF. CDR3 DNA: TGTGCCAGCAGCCAAGGACAGGGAGGCTCTCAGCCCCAGCATTTT.

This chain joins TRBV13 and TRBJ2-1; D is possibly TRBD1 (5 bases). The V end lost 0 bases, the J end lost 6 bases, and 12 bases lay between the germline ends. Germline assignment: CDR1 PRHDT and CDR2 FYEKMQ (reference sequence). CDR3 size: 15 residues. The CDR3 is CASSLGRGEINEQFF. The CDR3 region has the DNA TGTGCCAGCAGCTTAGGTAGGGGCGAAATCAATGAGCAGTTCTTC.

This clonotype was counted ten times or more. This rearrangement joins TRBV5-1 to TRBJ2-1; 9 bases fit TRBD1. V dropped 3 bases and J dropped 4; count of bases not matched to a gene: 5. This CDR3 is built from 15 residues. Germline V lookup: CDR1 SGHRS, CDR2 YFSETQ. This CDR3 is CASSSQTGGYNEQFF. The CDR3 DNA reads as TGCGCCAGCAGCTCACAGACAGGGGGGTACAATGAGCAGTTCTTC.

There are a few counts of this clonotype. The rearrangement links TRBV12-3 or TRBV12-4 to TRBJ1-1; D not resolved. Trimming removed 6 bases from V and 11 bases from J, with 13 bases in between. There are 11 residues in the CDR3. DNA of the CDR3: TGTGCCAGCAGCAGACTCCCTGGGGCTTTCTTT. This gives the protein CASSRLPGAFF.

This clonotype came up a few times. In DNA form, the CDR3 reads TGCAGCGTTTTGCAGGGGCCGGCTGAAGCTTTCTTT. Protein sequence: CSVLQGPAEAFF. The chain has TRBV29-1 and TRBJ1-1; a weak D match, TRBD1 (6 bases). Germline-derived CDR1 and CDR2 are SQVTM and ANQGSEA. The CDR3 spans 12 residues. V dropped 5 bases and J dropped 6 bases, with 13 bases sitting between them.

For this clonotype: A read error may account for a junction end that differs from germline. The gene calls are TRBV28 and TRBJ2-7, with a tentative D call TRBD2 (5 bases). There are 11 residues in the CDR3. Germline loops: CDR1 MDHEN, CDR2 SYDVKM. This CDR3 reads CASSFRGYDDF. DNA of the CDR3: TGTGCCAGCAGTTTTCGGGGATACGACGACTTC.

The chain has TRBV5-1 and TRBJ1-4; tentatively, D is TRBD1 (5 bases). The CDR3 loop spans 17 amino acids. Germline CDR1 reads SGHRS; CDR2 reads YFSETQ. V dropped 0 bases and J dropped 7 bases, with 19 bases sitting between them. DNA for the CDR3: TGCGCCAGCAGCTTGGATAGTGGAGGACTGAGGGGTGAAAAACTGTTTTTT. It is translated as CASSLDSGGLRGEKLFF. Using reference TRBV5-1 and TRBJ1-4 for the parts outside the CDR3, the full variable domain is KAGVTQTPRYLIKTRGQQVTLSCSPISGHRSVSWYQQTPGQGLQFLFEYFSETQRNKGNFPGRFSGRQFSNSRSEMNVSTLELGDSALYLCASSLDSGGLRGEKLFFGSGTQLSVL.

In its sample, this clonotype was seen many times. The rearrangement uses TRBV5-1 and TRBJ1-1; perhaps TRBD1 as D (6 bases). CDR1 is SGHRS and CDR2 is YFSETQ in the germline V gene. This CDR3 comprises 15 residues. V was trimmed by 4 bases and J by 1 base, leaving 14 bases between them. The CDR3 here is CASSPDRPRNTEAFF. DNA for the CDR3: TGCGCCAGCAGCCCTGACAGGCCAAGGAACACTGAAGCTTTCTTT.

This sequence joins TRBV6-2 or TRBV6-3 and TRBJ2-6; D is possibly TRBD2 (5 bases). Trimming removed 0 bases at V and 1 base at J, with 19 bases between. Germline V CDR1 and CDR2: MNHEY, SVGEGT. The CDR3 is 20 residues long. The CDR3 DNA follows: TGTGCCAGCAGTTACTCGGAGGATATCTCCTCCCCATCTGGGGCCAACGTCCTGACTTTC. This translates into CASSYSEDISSPSGANVLTF.

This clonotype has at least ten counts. CDR3 DNA: TGCAGCGTTGAAAAAGAGACCCAGTACTTC. Its translation is CSVEKETQYF. The rearrangement links TRBV29-1 to TRBJ2-5; D gene unclear. With 2 bases removed from V and 3 bases from J, the gap between germline ends came to 1 base. Germline lookup yields CDR1 SQVTM and CDR2 ANQGSEA. The CDR3 spans 10 residues.

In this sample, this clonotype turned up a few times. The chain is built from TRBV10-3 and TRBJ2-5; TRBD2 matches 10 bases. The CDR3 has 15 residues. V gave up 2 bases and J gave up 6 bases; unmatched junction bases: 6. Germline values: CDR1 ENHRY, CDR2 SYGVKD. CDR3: CAISETLAGAKTQYF. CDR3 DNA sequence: TGTGCCATCAGTGAGACGCTAGCGGGAGCAAAGACCCAGTACTTC.

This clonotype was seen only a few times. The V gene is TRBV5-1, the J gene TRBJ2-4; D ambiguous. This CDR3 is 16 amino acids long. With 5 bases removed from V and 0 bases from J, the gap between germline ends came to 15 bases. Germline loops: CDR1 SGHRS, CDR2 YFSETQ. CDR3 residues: CASRASSNLAKNIQYF. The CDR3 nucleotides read TGCGCCAGCAGGGCGAGTAGCAACTTAGCCAAAAACATTCAGTACTTC.

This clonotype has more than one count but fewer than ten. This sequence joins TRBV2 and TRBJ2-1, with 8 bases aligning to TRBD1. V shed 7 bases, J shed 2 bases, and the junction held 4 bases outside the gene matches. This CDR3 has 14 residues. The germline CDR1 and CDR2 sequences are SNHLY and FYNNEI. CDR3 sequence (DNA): TGTGCCAGCATGGACAGGGACCCCTACAATGAGCAGTTCTTC. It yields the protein CASMDRDPYNEQFF.

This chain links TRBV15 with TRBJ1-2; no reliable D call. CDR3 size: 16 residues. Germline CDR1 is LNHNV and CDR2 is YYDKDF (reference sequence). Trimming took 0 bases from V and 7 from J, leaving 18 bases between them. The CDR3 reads CATSRDWFESSVGYTF. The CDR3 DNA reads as TGTGCCACCAGCAGAGATTGGTTCGAAAGCTCCGTTGGCTACACCTTC.

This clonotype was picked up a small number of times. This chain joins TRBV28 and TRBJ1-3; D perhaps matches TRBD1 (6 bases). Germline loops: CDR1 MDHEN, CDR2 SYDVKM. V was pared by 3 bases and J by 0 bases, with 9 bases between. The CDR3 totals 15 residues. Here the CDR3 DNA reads TGTGCCAGCAGTTTGACAGGCCACTCTGGAAACACCATATATTTT. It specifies CASSLTGHSGNTIYF. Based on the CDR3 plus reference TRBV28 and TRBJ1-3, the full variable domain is DVKVTQSSRYLVKRTGEKVFLECVQDMDHENMFWYRQDPGLGLRLIYFSYDVKMKEKGDIPEGYSVSREKKERFSLILESASTNQTSMYLCASSLTGHSGNTIYFGEGSWLTVV.

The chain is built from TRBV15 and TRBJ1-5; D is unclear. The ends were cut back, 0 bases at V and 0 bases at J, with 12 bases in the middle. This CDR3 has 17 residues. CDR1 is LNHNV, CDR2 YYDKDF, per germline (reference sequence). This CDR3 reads CATSRDGLGYSNQPQHF. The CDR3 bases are TGTGCCACCAGCAGAGATGGGCTGGGTTATAGCAATCAGCCCCAGCATTTT.